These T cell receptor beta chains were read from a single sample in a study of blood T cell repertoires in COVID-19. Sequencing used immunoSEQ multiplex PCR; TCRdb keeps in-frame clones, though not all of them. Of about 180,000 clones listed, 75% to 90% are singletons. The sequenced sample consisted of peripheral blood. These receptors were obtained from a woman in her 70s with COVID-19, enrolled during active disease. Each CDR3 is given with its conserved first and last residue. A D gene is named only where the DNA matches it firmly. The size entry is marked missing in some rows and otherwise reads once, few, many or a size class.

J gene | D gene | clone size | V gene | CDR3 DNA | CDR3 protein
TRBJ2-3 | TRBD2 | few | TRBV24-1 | TGTGCCACCAGTGACCTCGGGCTAGCGGGAGAGGCAGATACGCAGTATTTT | CATSDLGLAGEADTQYF
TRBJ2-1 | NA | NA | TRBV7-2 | TGTGCCAGCAGCTTGCAGGGCGCTAATGAGCAGTTCTTC | CASSLQGANEQFF
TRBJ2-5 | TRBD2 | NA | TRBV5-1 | TGCGCCAGCAGCTCCCGCGCTAGCGGGCCCGCGAGGGAGACCCAGTACTTC | CASSSRASGPARETQYF
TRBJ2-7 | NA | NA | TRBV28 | TGTGCCAGCAGTTTGGGGGGACAGCTCTCCTACGAGCAGTACTTC | CASSLGGQLSYEQYF
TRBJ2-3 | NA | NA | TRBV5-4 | TGTGCCAGCAGCCTAGAGACAGCTAGCACAGATACGCAGTATTTT | CASSLETASTDTQYF
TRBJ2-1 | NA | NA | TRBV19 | TGTGCCAGTAGTACGATTAGCGTGAAGGTTGACAATGAGCAGTTCTTC | CASSTISVKVDNEQFF
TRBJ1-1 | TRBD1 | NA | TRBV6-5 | TGTGCCAGCAGGACGGACAGGGCAAACACTGAAGCTTTCTTT | CASRTDRANTEAFF
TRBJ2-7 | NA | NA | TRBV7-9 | TGTGCCAGCAGCTCCTACCAGGGGAAGGAATACGAGCAGTACTTC | CASSSYQGKEYEQYF
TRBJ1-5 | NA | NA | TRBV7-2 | TGTGCCAGCAGCTTTCGGGGAAGCAATCAGCCCCAGCATTTT | CASSFRGSNQPQHF
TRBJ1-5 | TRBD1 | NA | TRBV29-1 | TGCAGCGTTGGACAGGGGGATAGCAATCAGCCCCAGCATTTT | CSVGQGDSNQPQHF
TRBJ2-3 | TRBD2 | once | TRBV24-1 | TGTGCCACCAGTGACCCGAGCGGGACGAACACAGATACGCAGTATTTT | CATSDPSGTNTDTQYF
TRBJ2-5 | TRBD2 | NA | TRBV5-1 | TGCGCCAGCAGCTTGGGAGCGGGACAAGAGACCCAGTACTTC | CASSLGAGQETQYF
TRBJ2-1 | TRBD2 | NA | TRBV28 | TGTGCCAGCAGTTTATGGGGGACTAGCTCCTACAATGAGCAGTTCTTC | CASSLWGTSSYNEQFF
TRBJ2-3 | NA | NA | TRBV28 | TGTGCCAGCAGTGACCAGCGAGATACGCAGTATTTT | CASSDQRDTQYF
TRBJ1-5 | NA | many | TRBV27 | TGTGCCAGCAGTTTCAATACAGTCGGTTTTAAGGGCAATCAGCCCCAGCATTTT | CASSFNTVGFKGNQPQHF
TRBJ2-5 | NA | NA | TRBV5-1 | TGCGCCAGCAGCCGGGTGGGAGGAGAGACCCAGTACTTC | CASSRVGGETQYF
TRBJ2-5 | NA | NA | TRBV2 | TGTGCCAGCTCGAGATGGCAAGAGACCCAGTACTTC | CASSRWQETQYF
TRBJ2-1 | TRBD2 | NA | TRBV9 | TGTGCCAGCAGCCGTTTCTCCGGGACTAGCGGGAGAACAGACAATGAGCAGTTCTTC | CASSRFSGTSGRTDNEQFF
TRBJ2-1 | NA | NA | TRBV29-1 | TGCAGCGCTCTTAGCGGTCACGGGCGCAATGAGCAGTTCTTC | CSALSGHGRNEQFF
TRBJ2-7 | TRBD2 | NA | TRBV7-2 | TGTGCCAGCAGCTCGGCTAGCGGGACCGGCTACGAGCAGTACTTC | CASSSASGTGYEQYF
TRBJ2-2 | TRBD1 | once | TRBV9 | TGTGCCAGCAGCGGGACAGGGAAGAACACCGGGGAGCTGTTTTTT | CASSGTGKNTGELFF
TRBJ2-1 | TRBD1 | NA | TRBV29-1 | TGCAGCGCCTTGGGCGGGACAGGGATTAATGAGCAGTTCTTC | CSALGGTGINEQFF
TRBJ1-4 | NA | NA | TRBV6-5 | TGTGCCAGCAGTTACAGCGGACAGCTGTTTTTT | CASSYSGQLFF
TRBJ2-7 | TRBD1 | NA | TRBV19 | TGTGCCAGTAGTAGGCGGGGAGCCAGGGGGCTGAACTACGAGCAGTACTTC | CASSRRGARGLNYEQYF
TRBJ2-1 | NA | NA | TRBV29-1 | TGCAGCGTTGAGCCGGGACTTACCTACAATGAGCAGTTCTTC | CSVEPGLTYNEQFF
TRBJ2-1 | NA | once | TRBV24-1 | TGTGCCACCGGGCGGGCAGGGGAAAGGAATGAGCAGTTCTTC | CATGRAGERNEQFF